These 25 T cell receptor beta chains were sequenced from one sample in a study of cytomegalovirus exposure and HLA in healthy donors. The PCR used 60 Vbeta and 13 Jbeta primers. The table came from immunoSEQ multiplex PCR; TCRdb's copy has only in-frame clones and leaves some out. The sample has 150,000 to 200,000 clones; approximately 80% are singletons. The specimen sequenced was PBMCs. These receptors were taken from a male donor in good health and CMV-seropositive.

The chain links TRBV27 to TRBJ2-7; perhaps TRBD2 as D (5 bases). V was trimmed by 0 bases and J by 3 bases, leaving 9 bases between them. Germline lookup yields CDR1 MNHEY and CDR2 SMNVEV (reference sequence). The CDR3 extends over 14 amino acids. CDR3 in amino acids: CASSLSRGYYEQYF. The CDR3, as DNA: TGTGCCAGCAGTTTATCACGCGGGTACTACGAGCAGTACTTC.

The sample holds one count of this clone. The rearrangement joins TRBV7-6 to TRBJ2-7, with 9 bases that match TRBD1. Per germline, CDR1 SGHVS and CDR2 FNYEAQ. V lost 5 bases, J lost 4 bases, and 15 bases stayed unmatched. The CDR3 sequence is 17 residues long. The CDR3 loop is CASSQGPSTGGGYEQYF. The CDR3 DNA follows: TGTGCCAGCAGCCAGGGTCCCTCAACAGGGGGCGGGTACGAGCAGTACTTC.

The CDR3 reads CASSLGGFLTGELFF. The CDR3 DNA is TGTGCCAGCAGTTTAGGGGGCTTTCTCACCGGGGAGCTGTTTTTT. V and J are TRBV27 and TRBJ2-2; D is possibly TRBD1 (6 bases). Germline CDR1 reads MNHEY; CDR2 reads SMNVEV (reference sequence). V gave up 2 bases and J gave up 4 bases, with 11 bases separating them. CDR3 length: 15 amino acids.

The chain employs TRBV6-1 and TRBJ2-1; D call uncertain. CDR3 length: 16 amino acids. Germline assignment: CDR1 MNHNS and CDR2 SASEGT. V lost 2 bases, J lost 4 bases, and 15 bases lay in between. CDR3: CASSESTLPLYNEQFF. The CDR3 bases are TGTGCCAGCAGTGAATCGACATTGCCTCTATACAATGAGCAGTTCTTC.

The J gene is TRBJ1-5, the V gene TRBV7-4; TRBD1 might be the D (6 bases). The CDR3 is 11 amino acids. V lost 5 bases and J lost 11, with 10 bases in between. Germline assignment: CDR1 SGHVT and CDR2 SQSDAQ. DNA for the CDR3: TGTGCCAGCAGCAAGAAGGGGGCCCAGCATTTT. This sequence encodes CASSKKGAQHF.

This clone was seen a handful of times. The V gene is TRBV6-1, the J gene TRBJ1-2, with D possibly matching TRBD1 (5 bases). This CDR3 comprises 13 residues. The V end was cut by 5 bases, the J end by 2 bases, with 9 bases between. Germline-derived CDR1 and CDR2 are MNHNS and SASEGT. CDR3 residues: CASSPQGNYGYTF. CDR3 in DNA: TGTGCCAGCAGTCCCCAGGGAAACTATGGCTACACCTTC.

This clone has just a few counts. V usage is TRBV2 and J usage is TRBJ2-6, with 9 bases lining up with TRBD1. This CDR3 contains 17 residues. The germline CDR1 and CDR2 sequences are SNHLY and FYNNEI. The J segment lost 2 bases and the V segment lost 5 bases, leaving 7 bases of the junction unmatched. CDR3 bases: TGTGCCAGCAGTAGGGACAGGGCTTTGGCTGGGGCCAACGTCCTGACTTTC. It specifies CASSRDRALAGANVLTF.

This clone was recorded only once. The V and J genes are TRBV28 and TRBJ1-4, with TRBD1 matching 9 bases. Trimming removed 7 bases from V and 7 bases from J; junction bases left unmatched: 7. The CDR3 is made up of 14 amino acids. Per germline, CDR1 MDHEN and CDR2 SYDVKM. CDR3 sequence: CASNSGTGSEKLFF. The CDR3, as DNA: TGTGCCAGCAACTCTGGGACAGGGTCTGAAAAACTGTTTTTT.

The chain combines TRBV27 with TRBJ2-7; D might be TRBD2 (5 bases). The CDR3 is made up of 14 amino acids. Germline lookup yields CDR1 MNHEY and CDR2 SMNVEV (reference sequence). The V end was cut by 1 base, the J end by 3 bases, with 10 bases between. CDR3 sequence reads: CASSLWERSYEQYF. CDR3 coding DNA: TGTGCCAGCAGTTTATGGGAGAGAAGCTACGAGCAGTACTTC.

This rearrangement joins TRBV6-6 to TRBJ2-3, with 9 bases fitting TRBD2. CDR3 size: 16 residues. V lost 2 bases to trimming and J lost 4 bases; unmatched junction nucleotides: 7. From germline, CDR1 is MNHNY and CDR2 SVGAGI (reference sequence). In nucleotides, the CDR3 is TGTGCCAGCAGTTACCCGAAGGCGGGAGGGCCAGATACGCAGTATTTT. Amino acids: CASSYPKAGGPDTQYF.

This clone was picked up a small number of times. The chain joins TRBV5-1 to TRBJ2-7; TRBD2 is a possible D gene (5 bases). Trimming stripped 4 bases from V and 4 bases from J, with 15 bases between. The germline gives CDR1 SGHRS, CDR2 YFSETQ. The CDR3 loop spans 14 amino acids. This CDR3 is CASSPVPGTYEQYF. The CDR3 region has the DNA TGCGCCAGCAGCCCGGTCCCGGGAACGTACGAGCAGTACTTC.

The gene calls are TRBV27 and TRBJ2-5, with 10 bases identical to TRBD2. The V and J ends lost 4 bases and 5 bases, in that order; junction bases with no gene match: 13. This CDR3 comprises 17 residues. Germline V gene lookup returns CDR1 MNHEY and CDR2 SMNVEV (reference sequence). CDR3 residues: CASSSLQREGPRETQYF. The DNA for the CDR3 is TGTGCCAGCAGTTCCCTCCAGCGGGAGGGCCCGCGGGAGACCCAGTACTTC.

On this clone: This sample includes further DNA sequences coding for the same CDR3. The genes are TRBV2 and TRBJ1-5, with 10 bases that match TRBD1. Germline loops: CDR1 SNHLY, CDR2 FYNNEI. V dropped 7 bases and J dropped 6; count of bases not matched to a gene: 12. There are 16 residues in the CDR3. The CDR3 DNA reads TGTGCCAGCATTTCTACTGGGACAGGGGTCCGTCAGCCCCAGCATTTT. Its protein is CASISTGTGVRQPQHF.

This clone was seen just once. J is TRBJ2-7 and V is TRBV30; the match to TRBD1 covers 8 bases. The CDR3 has 14 amino acids. Germline CDR1 and CDR2: GTSNPN and SVGIG (reference sequence). The ends lost 6 bases at V and 4 bases at J; junction bases unmatched: 11. The DNA for the CDR3 is TGTGCCTGCTTTCCCCCGGGACAGGATTACGAGCAGTACTTC. Protein: CACFPPGQDYEQYF.

The CDR3 nucleotides are TGTGCCAGCAGCCTTCCGACAGTCCCCTACGAGCAGTACTTC. This gives the protein CASSLPTVPYEQYF. V gene TRBV7-2 combines with J gene TRBJ2-7, with D maybe TRBD1 (5 bases). Trimming left V 5 bases short and J 2 bases short, with 13 bases between. CDR1 is SGHTA, CDR2 FQGNSA, per germline. The CDR3 is made up of 14 amino acids.

The chain carries TRBV30 and TRBJ2-5; weak D call: TRBD2 (5 bases). There are 13 residues in the CDR3. Germline V lookup: CDR1 GTSNPN, CDR2 SVGIG (reference sequence). V was shortened by 0 bases and J by 4 bases, with 9 bases between the two germline ends. Here the CDR3 DNA reads TGTGCCTGGAGTGTACGGAGGCGAGAGACCCAGTACTTC. As protein: CAWSVRRRETQYF.

This clone was observed a single time. The rearrangement uses TRBV5-4 and TRBJ1-6; a possible D gene is TRBD1 (5 bases). Germline V CDR1 and CDR2: SGHNT, YYREEE (reference sequence). The CDR3 spans 17 residues. The V gene lost 2 bases and the J gene lost 0 bases, with 12 bases spanning the gap. CDR3 protein: CASSFKGLSSYNSPLHF. Here the CDR3 DNA reads TGTGCCAGCAGCTTCAAGGGGTTGAGCTCCTATAATTCACCCCTCCACTTT.

This sequence joins TRBV7-9 and TRBJ2-5, with a weak D call TRBD2 (5 bases). The V and J ends lost 4 bases and 5 bases respectively, with 20 bases between them. This CDR3 spans 16 amino acids. Per the germline V gene, CDR1 is SEHNR and CDR2 is FQNEAQ (reference sequence). DNA for the CDR3: TGTGCCAGCAGCTCGACTGTTATAGCAAGAGGGGAGACCCAGTACTTC. It yields the protein CASSSTVIARGETQYF. The variable domain in full, with the rest retrieved from reference TRBV7-9 and TRBJ2-5, is DTGVSQNPRHKITKRGQNVTFRCDPISEHNRLYWYRQTLGQGPEFLTYFQNEAQLEKSRLLSDRFSAERPKGSFSTLEIQRTEQGDSAMYLCASSSTVIARGETQYFGPGTRLLVL.

The J gene is TRBJ1-1, the V gene TRBV27, with D tentatively TRBD1 (6 bases). The CDR3 spans 14 residues. Trimming took 6 bases from V and 0 from J, leaving 11 bases between them. Germline V gene data show CDR1 as MNHEY and CDR2 as SMNVEV (reference sequence). CDR3 residues: CASSPTGLNTEAFF. The CDR3 DNA sequence: TGTGCCAGCAGCCCTACAGGGCTGAACACTGAAGCTTTCTTT.

Concerning this clone itself: A read error may account for a junction end that differs from germline. The chain uses TRBV7-9 and TRBJ2-5, with TRBD2 matching over 12 bases. This CDR3 contains 18 residues. In germline, CDR1 is SEHNR, CDR2 FQNEAQ (reference sequence). This chain's CDR3 is CSSSPILTSGSVGGTQYF. DNA for the CDR3: TGTTCCAGCAGCCCAATACTGACTAGCGGGAGCGTGGGTGGGACCCAGTACTTC.

The rearrangement uses TRBV27 and TRBJ2-7; 7 bases are shared with TRBD2. CDR1 is MNHEY, CDR2 SMNVEV, per germline (reference sequence). The CDR3 loop spans 15 amino acids. J lost 4 bases, V lost 6 bases, and 12 bases had no gene match. CDR3 in DNA: TGTGCCAGCAGCCGCGGGAGTCTCTCCCGTTACGAGCAGTACTTC. This gives the protein CASSRGSLSRYEQYF.

The V call is TRBV6-1, the J call TRBJ2-7; 15 bases match TRBD2. The junction had 8 bases not matched to a gene; V was cut back by 4 bases and J by 4 bases. This CDR3 has 17 amino acids. Germline CDR1 MNHNS, CDR2 SASEGT. CDR3 sequence reads: CASSVTGLAGGGYEQYF. CDR3 DNA: TGTGCCAGCAGTGTAACGGGACTAGCGGGAGGCGGTTACGAGCAGTACTTC.

The V gene is TRBV6-5, the J gene TRBJ1-2; no reliable D call. The CDR3 runs to 13 residues. V lost 7 bases and J 0 bases, leaving 9 bases between the germline ends. Germline values: CDR1 MNHEY, CDR2 SVGAGI. CDR3 DNA: TGTGCCAGCACCAACGGGGCTAACTATGGCTACACCTTC. Translation: CASTNGANYGYTF.

The CDR3 loop is CASSLGHLLVSSGANVLTF. DNA for the CDR3: TGTGCCAGCAGCTTAGGACACTTACTGGTGTCCTCTGGGGCCAACGTCCTGACTTTC. The genes are TRBV7-8 and TRBJ2-6; D remains ambiguous. Between the trimmed V and J ends, which lost 1 base and 0 bases, there was a span of 16 bases. This CDR3 region has 19 residues. Germline lookup yields CDR1 SGHVS and CDR2 FQNEAQ.

The rearrangement joins TRBV30 to TRBJ1-1; D unresolved. V was pared by 7 bases and J by 7 bases, with 16 bases between. Looked up from germline, CDR1 is GTSNPN and CDR2 is SVGIG (reference sequence). CDR3 length equals 12 residues. The CDR3 bases are TGTGCCTCCGGGGTTACAATTATTGAAGCTTTCTTT. It codes for CASGVTIIEAFF.